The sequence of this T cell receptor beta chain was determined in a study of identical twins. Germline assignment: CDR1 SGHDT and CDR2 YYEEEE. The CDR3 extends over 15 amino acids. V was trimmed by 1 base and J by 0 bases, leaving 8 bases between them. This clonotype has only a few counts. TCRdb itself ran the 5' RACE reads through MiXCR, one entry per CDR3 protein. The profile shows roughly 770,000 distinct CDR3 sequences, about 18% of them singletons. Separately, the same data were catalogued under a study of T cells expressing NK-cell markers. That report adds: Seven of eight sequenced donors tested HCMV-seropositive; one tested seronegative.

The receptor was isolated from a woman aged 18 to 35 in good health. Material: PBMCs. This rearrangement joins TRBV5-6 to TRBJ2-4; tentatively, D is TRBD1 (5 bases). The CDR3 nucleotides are TGTGCCAGCAGCTTGCCAGGGCTAGCCAAAAACATTCAGTACTTC. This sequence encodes CASSLPGLAKNIQYF.